A selection of T cell receptor beta chains follows, all from one sample in a study of blood T cell repertoires in COVID-19. Some clones are missing from TCRdb's copy, which holds only in-frame ones; the method was immunoSEQ multiplex PCR. The table shows about 190,000 clones, with around 80% occurring only once. What was sequenced was peripheral blood. These receptors were collected from an elderly woman with active or convalescent COVID-19. The CDR3 runs from the conserved cysteine through the conserved F or W. A D gene is named only where the DNA matches it firmly. Clone size is stated in some rows and not others, as once, few, many or a class when expanded.

d_gene | j_gene | v_gene | abundance | CDR3aa | CDR3nt
- | TRBJ1-3 | TRBV5-6 | - | CASSSTSSGNTIYF | TGTGCCAGCAGCTCCACGAGCTCTGGAAACACCATATATTTT
- | TRBJ1-1 | TRBV2 | - | CASSEEVSTEAFF | TGTGCCAGCAGTGAGGAGGTGAGCACTGAAGCTTTCTTT
- | TRBJ1-1 | TRBV5-4 | - | CASSLKERGGTEAFF | TGTGCCAGCAGCTTGAAGGAGAGAGGGGGCACTGAAGCTTTCTTT
TRBD2 | TRBJ2-3 | TRBV3-1/TRBV3-2 | - | CASSLGRGGRDTQYF | TGTGCCAGCAGCCTCGGGCGGGGGGGCCGAGATACGCAGTATTTT
- | TRBJ1-6 | TRBV19 | - | CAAAAVPGNSPLHF | TGTGCCGCTGCAGCGGTGCCGGGGAATTCACCCCTCCACTTT
TRBD1 | TRBJ1-2 | TRBV27 | - | CASSLNSGTGRYYGYTF | TGTGCCAGCAGTTTAAATTCCGGGACAGGGCGGTACTATGGCTACACCTTC
- | TRBJ1-6 | TRBV10-3 | few | CAISESIGNSPLHF | TGTGCCATCAGTGAGTCGATCGGGAATTCACCCCTCCACTTT
TRBD1 | TRBJ2-3 | TRBV5-4 | few | CASSSKTGPDTQYF | TGTGCCAGCAGTTCAAAGACAGGGCCAGATACGCAGTATTTT
- | TRBJ2-3 | TRBV3-1/TRBV3-2 | - | CASSQDLPLLEPDTQYF | TGTGCCAGCAGCCAAGATCTCCCCCTCCTAGAGCCAGATACGCAGTATTTT
TRBD2 | TRBJ2-1 | TRBV9 | - | CASSVAGLASPYNEQFF | TGTGCCAGCAGCGTAGCGGGACTAGCGTCCCCCTACAATGAGCAGTTCTTC
TRBD2 | TRBJ2-3 | TRBV5-1 | - | CASSFAPGGGRGTDTQYF | TGCGCCAGCAGCTTTGCCCCCGGCGGGGGGCGAGGCACAGATACGCAGTATTTT
- | TRBJ2-1 | TRBV6-2/TRBV6-3 | - | CASSYYPLGQFF | TGTGCCAGCAGTTACTACCCCCTCGGGCAGTTCTTC
- | TRBJ1-4 | TRBV18 | - | CASSPGSGPATNEKLFF | TGTGCCAGCTCACCAGGGAGCGGACCTGCAACTAATGAAAAACTGTTTTTT
- | TRBJ2-3 | TRBV5-1 | - | CASSLQGVRTDTQYF | TGCGCCAGCAGCTTACAGGGAGTTCGAACAGATACGCAGTATTTT
- | TRBJ1-3 | TRBV20-1 | - | CSASSGSPSGNTIYF | TGCAGTGCTAGTAGCGGGTCCCCCTCTGGAAACACCATATATTTT
- | TRBJ2-1 | TRBV11-2 | - | CASSLDRVAGEQFF | TGTGCCAGCAGCTTAGATAGAGTGGCAGGAGAGCAGTTCTTC
- | TRBJ1-4 | TRBV18 | - | CASSPRWAYDEKLFF | TGTGCCAGCTCACCACGCTGGGCATACGACGAAAAACTGTTTTTT
TRBD2 | TRBJ2-1 | TRBV28 | - | CASSLAATGGPFNEQFF | TGTGCCAGCAGTTTGGCAGCAACGGGGGGGCCGTTTAATGAGCAGTTCTTC
- | TRBJ1-2 | TRBV7-9 | - | CASSLVEVETGYTF | TGTGCCAGCAGCTTAGTTGAGGTAGAGACTGGCTACACCTTC
TRBD1 | TRBJ2-1 | TRBV29-1 | few | CSVDRGNEQFF | TGCAGCGTGGACAGGGGGAATGAGCAGTTCTTC
TRBD1 | TRBJ2-7 | TRBV7-8 | - | CASSSTGGKSYEQYF | TGTGCCAGCAGCTCAACAGGGGGCAAGTCGTACGAGCAGTACTTC
- | TRBJ2-3 | TRBV7-9 | - | CASSLERERTDTQYF | TGTGCCAGCAGCTTAGAGAGGGAGAGAACAGATACGCAGTATTTT
- | TRBJ2-3 | TRBV5-8 | few | CASSPKGRADTQYF | TGTGCCAGCAGCCCGAAAGGGCGGGCAGATACGCAGTATTTT
- | TRBJ2-5 | TRBV7-2 | - | CASSLGPRETQYF | TGTGCCAGCAGCTTAGGGCCGCGGGAGACCCAGTACTTC
- | TRBJ1-1 | TRBV7-9 | - | CASSSPTGVNTEAFF | TGTGCCAGCAGCTCGCCGACGGGAGTTAACACTGAAGCTTTCTTT
TRBD2 | TRBJ2-5 | TRBV7-3 | - | CASSPLGLAGGPGQETQYF | TGTGCCAGCAGCCCCCTAGGGTTAGCGGGGGGGCCGGGCCAAGAGACCCAGTACTTC
- | TRBJ1-5 | TRBV2 | - | CASSYRAYSNQPQHF | TGTGCCAGCAGTTACAGGGCTTATAGCAATCAGCCCCAGCATTTT
- | TRBJ1-2 | TRBV30 | - | CAWSVGGYGYTF | TGTGCCTGGAGTGTAGGGGGATATGGCTACACCTTC
- | TRBJ2-2 | TRBV18 | - | CASSPPSTTGELFF | TGTGCCAGCTCACCACCGTCGACAACCGGGGAGCTGTTTTTT
- | TRBJ2-5 | TRBV4-2 | - | CASSQVGSETQYF | TGTGCCAGCAGCCAAGTTGGCTCAGAGACCCAGTACTTC
TRBD1 | TRBJ2-7 | TRBV12-5 | - | CASGVDRGSSYEQYF | TGTGCTAGTGGGGTCGACAGGGGGAGCTCCTACGAGCAGTACTTC
TRBD1 | TRBJ1-5 | TRBV5-6 | - | CASSQGVDQPQHF | TGTGCCAGCAGCCAGGGGGTGGATCAGCCCCAGCATTTT
TRBD1 | TRBJ2-2 | TRBV4-3 | few | CASGGTGGTGELFF | TGCGCCAGCGGGGGGACAGGAGGCACCGGGGAGCTGTTTTTT
TRBD1 | TRBJ1-1 | TRBV5-1 | - | CASSESGGLTEAFF | TGCGCCAGCAGCGAATCAGGGGGCCTCACTGAAGCTTTCTTT
TRBD2 | TRBJ2-1 | TRBV10-3 | - | CAISELASGKNEQFF | TGTGCCATCAGTGAGTTGGCTAGCGGAAAGAATGAGCAGTTCTTC
TRBD1 | TRBJ1-2 | TRBV10-3 | - | CAISDWDSGAYGYTF | TGTGCCATCAGTGACTGGGACAGTGGGGCCTATGGCTACACCTTC
TRBD1 | TRBJ2-1 | TRBV3-1/TRBV3-2 | - | CASSQWSGQGAASSYNEQFF | TGTGCCAGCAGCCAGTGGTCCGGACAGGGGGCTGCAAGCTCCTACAATGAGCAGTTCTTC
- | TRBJ2-7 | TRBV4-2 | once | CASSQVDSEQYF | TGTGCCAGCAGCCAAGTTGACTCCGAGCAGTACTTC
- | TRBJ1-4 | TRBV3-1/TRBV3-2 | - | CASSSRGGNEKLFF | TGTGCCAGCAGCTCTCGGGGGGGTAATGAAAAACTGTTTTTT
TRBD2 | TRBJ2-7 | TRBV7-2 | - | CASSSRSGGPYEQYF | TGTGCCAGCAGCTCGCGGAGCGGGGGGCCCTACGAGCAGTACTTC
- | TRBJ2-3 | TRBV6-5 | once | CASRQPGADTQYF | TGTGCCAGCCGACAGCCTGGGGCAGATACGCAGTATTTT
- | TRBJ1-2 | TRBV19 | few | CASRLDRNYGYTF | TGTGCCAGTAGATTAGACAGGAACTATGGCTACACCTTC
TRBD1 | TRBJ1-2 | TRBV3-1/TRBV3-2 | few | CASSQDLGTGTDYGYTF | TGTGCCAGCAGCCAAGATCTCGGGACAGGGACCGACTATGGCTACACCTTC
TRBD1 | TRBJ2-6 | TRBV6-2/TRBV6-3 | - | CASSPLPGQGAGGANVLTF | TGTGCCAGCAGCCCCCTACCGGGACAGGGGGCGGGCGGGGCCAACGTCCTGACTTTC
TRBD1 | TRBJ1-4 | TRBV4-1 | once | CASSQKSGPGQLKLFF | TGCGCCAGCAGCCAGAAATCGGGCCCGGGACAGTTAAAACTGTTTTTT
TRBD1 | TRBJ1-2 | TRBV27 | few | CASSYKSDRGKDLNYGYTF | TGTGCCAGCAGTTATAAGTCGGACAGGGGGAAGGACCTGAACTATGGCTACACCTTC
- | TRBJ1-6 | TRBV5-1 | - | CASSFNSASYNSPLHF | TGCGCCAGCAGCTTCAACAGTGCTTCCTATAATTCACCCCTCCACTTT
- | TRBJ2-2 | TRBV2 | once | CASRIQGSTGELFF | TGTGCCAGCAGAATCCAGGGATCCACCGGGGAGCTGTTTTTT
- | TRBJ1-6 | TRBV27 | many | CASRATGGNSPLHF | TGTGCCAGCAGGGCGACAGGCGGTAATTCACCCCTCCACTTT
- | TRBJ2-7 | TRBV2 | - | CASSEFRYEQYF | TGTGCCAGCAGTGAGTTCAGATACGAGCAGTACTTC
- | TRBJ2-2 | TRBV12-3/TRBV12-4 | - | CASSYRTPGELFF | TGTGCCAGCAGTTACAGAACACCGGGGGAGCTGTTTTTT